The clone carrying this T cell receptor (beta chain) was seen only a few times. The data stem from a study of type 1 regulatory T cells. On the study more broadly: This in vitro CD4 product, T-allo10, is enriched for Tr1 cells and alloantigen-specific.

V shed 0 bases and J 2 bases; nucleotides not matched to a gene: 7. CDR1 and CDR2 (germline): SGHTA, FQGNSA. There are 16 residues in the CDR3. From the reads, TCRdb called clonotypes with MiXCR, one entry per CDR3 protein. Among 75,000 to 100,000 distinct CDR3 sequences, roughly 28% were seen once, and the ten largest hold about 2%. The specimen was CD4+ T cells, either the whole sample or a sorted fraction (not recorded which). The rearrangement links TRBV7-2 to TRBJ2-7, with 7 bases aligning to TRBD1. This TCR was sampled from a human donor in good health. This chain's CDR3 is CASSLAGTAVTYEQYF. The CDR3 bases are TGTGCCAGCAGCTTAGCCGGGACAGCCGTTACCTACGAGCAGTACTTC.